The 6 T cell receptor beta chains in this list originate from one sample, sequenced in a study of shared clonotypes between healthy human individuals. TCRdb's table, derived via immunoSEQ multiplex PCR, lists solely in-frame clones and lacks some. This sample has some 1 million clones; around four fifths occur once, and the top ten carry roughly 1.4%. Sequenced sample: memory CD4+ T cells sorted from blood. Indicated subset: CD45RA-negative fraction. All receptors come from a man aged 18 to 35 in good health.

The chain recombines TRBV5-1 with TRBJ2-7; no definite D call. V was cut by 5 bases and J by 2 bases, with 14 bases left in between. CDR1 and CDR2 from the germline V gene are SGHRS and YFSETQ. The CDR3 sequence is 14 residues long. This CDR3 reads CASRSTADAYEQYF. The CDR3 DNA reads as TGCGCCAGCAGAAGTACGGCGGATGCCTACGAGCAGTACTTC.

This clone was seen only a few times. Other nucleotide sequences in the sample specify the same CDR3. V usage is TRBV2 and J usage is TRBJ1-1, with D maybe TRBD1 (5 bases). The CDR3 contains 13 residues. V gave up 6 bases and J gave up 3 bases, with 11 bases separating them. CDR1 SNHLY and CDR2 FYNNEI come from the germline V gene. The CDR3 DNA sequence: TGTGCCAGCAGGAGAGACAGAGACACTGAAGCTTTCTTT. This gives the protein CASRRDRDTEAFF. Supplemented by reference TRBV2 and TRBJ1-1, the full variable domain reads EPEVTQTPSHQVTQMGQEVILRCVPISNHLYFYWYRQILGQKVEFLVSFYNNEISEKSEIFDDQFSVERPDGSNFTLKIRSTKLEDSAMYFCASRRDRDTEAFFGQGTRLTVV.

This sequence joins TRBV30 and TRBJ2-7, with D tentatively TRBD2 (5 bases). The CDR3 has 17 residues. CDR1 and CDR2 (germline): GTSNPN, SVGIG (reference sequence). Trimming shortened V by 0 bases and J by 1 base, and 19 bases separated the two germline ends. DNA for the CDR3: TGTGCCTGGAGTGTTGTGTCCGCGGGCGTTCGGTCCTACGAGCAGTACTTC. It translates to CAWSVVSAGVRSYEQYF.

This rearrangement joins TRBV5-4 to TRBJ1-3; tentatively, D is TRBD1 (5 bases). Looked up from germline, CDR1 is SGHNT and CDR2 is YYREEE (reference sequence). This CDR3 region has 16 residues. Trimming removed 1 base at V and 0 bases at J, with 11 bases between. As DNA, the CDR3 is TGTGCCAGCAGCTTGCCCTCCCAGGGCTCTGGAAACACCATATATTTT. Translation gives CASSLPSQGSGNTIYF.

This clone was detected ten times or more. The chain employs TRBV2 and TRBJ1-2, with 7 bases identical to TRBD1. This CDR3 comprises 15 residues. CDR1 and CDR2 (germline): SNHLY, FYNNEI. J was trimmed by 7 bases and V by 6 bases; bases with no gene match: 14. The DNA of the CDR3 is TGTGCCAGCAGCGCGGGACAGAGATACAATACTGGCTACACCTTC. This codes for CASSAGQRYNTGYTF.

V is TRBV5-1 and J is TRBJ1-2; D unresolved. Germline assignment: CDR1 SGHRS and CDR2 YFSETQ. The CDR3 consists of 14 residues. V lost 0 bases and J lost 0, with 6 bases in between. The CDR3 DNA reads TGCGCCAGCAGCTTGGAAAGCTCTAACTATGGCTACACCTTC. As protein: CASSLESSNYGYTF.